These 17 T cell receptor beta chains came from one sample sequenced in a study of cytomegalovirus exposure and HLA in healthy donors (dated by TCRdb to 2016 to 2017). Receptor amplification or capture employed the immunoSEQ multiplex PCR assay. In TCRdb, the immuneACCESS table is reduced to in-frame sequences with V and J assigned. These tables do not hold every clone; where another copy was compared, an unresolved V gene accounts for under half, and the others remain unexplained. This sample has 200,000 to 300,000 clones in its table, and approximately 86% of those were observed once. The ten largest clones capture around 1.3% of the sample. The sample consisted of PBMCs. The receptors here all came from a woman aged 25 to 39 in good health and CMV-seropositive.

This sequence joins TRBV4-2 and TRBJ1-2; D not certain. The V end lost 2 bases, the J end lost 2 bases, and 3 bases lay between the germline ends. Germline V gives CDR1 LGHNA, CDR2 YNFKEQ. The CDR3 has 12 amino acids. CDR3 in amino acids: CASSQLNYGYTF. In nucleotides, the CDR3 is TGTGCCAGCAGCCAATTAAACTATGGCTACACCTTC.

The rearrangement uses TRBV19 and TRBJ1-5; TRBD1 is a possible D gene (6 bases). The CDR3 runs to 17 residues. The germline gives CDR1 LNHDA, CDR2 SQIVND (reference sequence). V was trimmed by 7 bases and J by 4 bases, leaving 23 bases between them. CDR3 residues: CASTTRGGEVSNQPQHF. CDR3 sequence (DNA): TGTGCCAGTACTACAAGGGGGGGGGAGGTTTCTAATCAGCCCCAGCATTTT.

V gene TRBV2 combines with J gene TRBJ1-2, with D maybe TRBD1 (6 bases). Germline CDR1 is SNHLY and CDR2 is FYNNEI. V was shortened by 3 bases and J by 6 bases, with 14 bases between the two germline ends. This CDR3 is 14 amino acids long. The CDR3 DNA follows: TGTGCCAGCAGTGAGGGGGCTCTTCTGGATGGCTACACCTTC. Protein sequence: CASSEGALLDGYTF.

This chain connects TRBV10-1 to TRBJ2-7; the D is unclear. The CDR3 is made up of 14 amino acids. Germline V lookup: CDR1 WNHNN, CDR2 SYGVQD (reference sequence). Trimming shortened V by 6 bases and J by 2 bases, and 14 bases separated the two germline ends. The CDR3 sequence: CASRKWRPPYEQYF. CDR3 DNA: TGCGCCAGCAGGAAATGGCGGCCCCCCTACGAGCAGTACTTC.

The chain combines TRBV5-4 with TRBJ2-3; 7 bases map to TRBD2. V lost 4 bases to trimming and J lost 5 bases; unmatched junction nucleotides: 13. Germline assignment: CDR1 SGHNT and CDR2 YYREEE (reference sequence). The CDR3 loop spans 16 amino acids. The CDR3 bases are TGTGCCAGCAGCGTCCTGGGGCGGGAGTTGGGAGATACGCAGTATTTT. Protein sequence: CASSVLGRELGDTQYF. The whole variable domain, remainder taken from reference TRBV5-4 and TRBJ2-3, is ETGVTQSPTHLIKTRGQQVTLRCSSQSGHNTVSWYQQALGQGPQFIFQYYREEENGRGNFPPRFSGLQFPNYSSELNVNALELDDSALYLCASSVLGRELGDTQYFGPGTRLTVL.

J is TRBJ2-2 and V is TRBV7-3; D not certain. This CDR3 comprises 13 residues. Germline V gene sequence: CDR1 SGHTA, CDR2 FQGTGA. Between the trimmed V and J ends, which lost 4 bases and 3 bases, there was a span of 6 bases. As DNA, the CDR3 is TGTGCCAGCAGCTCCCGGGACACCGGGGAGCTGTTTTTT. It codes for CASSSRDTGELFF.

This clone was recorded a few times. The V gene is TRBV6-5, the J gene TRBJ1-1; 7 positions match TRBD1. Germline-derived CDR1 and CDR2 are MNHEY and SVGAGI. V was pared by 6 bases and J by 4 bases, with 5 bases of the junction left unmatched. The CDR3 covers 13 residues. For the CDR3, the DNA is TGTGCCAGCAGGAACAGGGGTAGCACTGAAGCTTTCTTT. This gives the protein CASRNRGSTEAFF.

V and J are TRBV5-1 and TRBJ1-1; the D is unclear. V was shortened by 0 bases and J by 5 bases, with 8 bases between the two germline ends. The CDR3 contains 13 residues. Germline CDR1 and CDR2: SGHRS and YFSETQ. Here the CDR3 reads CASSLAQKTEAFF. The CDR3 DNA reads TGCGCCAGCAGCTTGGCCCAGAAGACTGAAGCTTTCTTT.

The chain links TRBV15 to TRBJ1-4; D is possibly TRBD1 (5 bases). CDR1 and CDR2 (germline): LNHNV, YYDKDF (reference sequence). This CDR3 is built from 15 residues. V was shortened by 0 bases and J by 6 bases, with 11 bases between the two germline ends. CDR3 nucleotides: TGTGCCACCAGCAGAGACAGGGTATGGGATGAAAAACTGTTTTTT. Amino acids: CATSRDRVWDEKLFF.

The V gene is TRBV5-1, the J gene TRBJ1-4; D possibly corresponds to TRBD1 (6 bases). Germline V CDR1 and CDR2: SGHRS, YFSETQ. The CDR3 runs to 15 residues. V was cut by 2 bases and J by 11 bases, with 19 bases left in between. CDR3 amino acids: CASSFPRPGEKKLFF. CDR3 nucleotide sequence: TGCGCCAGCAGCTTTCCCAGGCCAGGGGAGAAGAAACTGTTTTTT.

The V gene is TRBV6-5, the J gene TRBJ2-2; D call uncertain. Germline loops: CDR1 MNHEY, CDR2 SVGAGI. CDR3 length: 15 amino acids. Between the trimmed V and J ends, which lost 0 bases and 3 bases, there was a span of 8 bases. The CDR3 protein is CASSYSSRYTGELFF. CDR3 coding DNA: TGTGCCAGCAGTTACTCTAGCAGATACACCGGGGAGCTGTTTTTT.

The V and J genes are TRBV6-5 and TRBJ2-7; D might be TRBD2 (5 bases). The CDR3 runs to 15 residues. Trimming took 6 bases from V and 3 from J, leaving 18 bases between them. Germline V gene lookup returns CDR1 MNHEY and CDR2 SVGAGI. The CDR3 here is CASSPGFSRHYEQYF. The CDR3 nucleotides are TGTGCCAGCAGCCCGGGATTTTCGAGGCACTACGAGCAGTACTTC.

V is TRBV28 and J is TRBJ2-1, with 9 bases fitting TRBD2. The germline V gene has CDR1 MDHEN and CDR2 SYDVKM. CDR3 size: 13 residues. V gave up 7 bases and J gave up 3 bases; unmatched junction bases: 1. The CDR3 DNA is TGTGCCAGCATTAGCGGGAGCTACAATGAGCAGTTCTTC. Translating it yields CASISGSYNEQFF.

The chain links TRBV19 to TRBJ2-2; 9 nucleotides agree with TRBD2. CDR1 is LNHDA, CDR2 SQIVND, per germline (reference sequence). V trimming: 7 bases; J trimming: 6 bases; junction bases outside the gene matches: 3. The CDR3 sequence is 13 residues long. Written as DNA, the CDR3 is TGTGCCAGTAAGAGACTAGCGGCCGGGGAGCTGTTTTTT. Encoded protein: CASKRLAAGELFF.

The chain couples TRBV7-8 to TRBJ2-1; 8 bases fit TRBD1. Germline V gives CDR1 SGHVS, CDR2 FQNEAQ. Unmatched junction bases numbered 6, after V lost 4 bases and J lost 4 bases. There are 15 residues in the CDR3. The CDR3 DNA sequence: TGTGCCAGCAGCTCACCGGGACAGGAGTACAATGAGCAGTTCTTC. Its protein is CASSSPGQEYNEQFF.

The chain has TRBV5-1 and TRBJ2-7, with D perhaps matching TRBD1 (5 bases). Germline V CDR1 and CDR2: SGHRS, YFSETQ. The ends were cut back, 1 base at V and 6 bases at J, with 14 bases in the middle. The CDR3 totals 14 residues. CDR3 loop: CASSLKTQGGEQYF. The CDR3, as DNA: TGCGCCAGCAGCTTGAAGACCCAGGGTGGCGAGCAGTACTTC.

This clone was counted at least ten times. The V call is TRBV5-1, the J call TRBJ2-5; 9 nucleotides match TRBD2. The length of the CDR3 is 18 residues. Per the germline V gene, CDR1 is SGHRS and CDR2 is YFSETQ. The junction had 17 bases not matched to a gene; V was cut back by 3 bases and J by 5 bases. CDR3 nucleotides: TGCGCCAGCAGCTCCCTGCCCTCTAGCGGGATTTTCAGGGAGACCCAGTACTTC. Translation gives CASSSLPSSGIFRETQYF.